Sequencing of this T cell receptor beta chain was carried out in a study of blood T cells in healthy people across ages. Points from the study as a whole: Total diversity from one million sequenced T cells was likely underestimated. Roughly linear declines in TCR beta diversity per million T cells occurred with age. Bulk PBMC profiling left naive and antigen-experienced comparisons inconclusive.

As to this clonotype: Its antigen remains unidentified.

Germline-derived CDR1 and CDR2 are MNHEY and SVGAGI. CDR3 length: 13 amino acids. Trimming pared 5 bases from V and 8 bases from J, leaving 15 bases between. PCR was performed a second time for about 7 to 12 cycles using a sample-barcoded 5' primer and a J-beta primer mix. TCRdb fed the 5' RACE reads into MiXCR, producing one record per CDR3 protein. The data contain under 800,000 distinct CDR3 sequences, 21% of them singletons. The TCR comes from a man aged 70 or older in good health. The sample taken for sequencing was blood. The chain carries TRBV6-5 and TRBJ2-5; TRBD2 might be the D (5 bases). The CDR3 loop is CASSAGLPGTQYF. CDR3 sequence (DNA): TGTGCCAGCAGTGCCGGTCTTCCGGGAACCCAGTACTTC.